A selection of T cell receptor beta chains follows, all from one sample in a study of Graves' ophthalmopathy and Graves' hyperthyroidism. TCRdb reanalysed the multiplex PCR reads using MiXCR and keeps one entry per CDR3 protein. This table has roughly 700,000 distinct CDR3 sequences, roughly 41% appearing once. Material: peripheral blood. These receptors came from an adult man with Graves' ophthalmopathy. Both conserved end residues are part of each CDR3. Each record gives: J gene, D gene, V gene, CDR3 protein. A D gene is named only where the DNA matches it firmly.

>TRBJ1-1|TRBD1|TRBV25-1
CASNLGTVRSNTEAFF
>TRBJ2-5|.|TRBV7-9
CASTILSQTQYF
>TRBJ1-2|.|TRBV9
CASSVGAYTNYGYTF
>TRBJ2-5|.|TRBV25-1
CASSARTVQETQYF
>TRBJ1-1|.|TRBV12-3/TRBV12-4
CAWRWGQNTEAFF
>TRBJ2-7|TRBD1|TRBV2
CASSWPGQGAGASEQYF
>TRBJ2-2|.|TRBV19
CASSIVGDTGELFF
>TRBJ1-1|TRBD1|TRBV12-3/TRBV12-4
CASSLVPGGAGNTEAFF
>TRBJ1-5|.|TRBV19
CASSPPAGPQQPQHF
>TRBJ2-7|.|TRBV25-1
CASSQVRSSYEQYF
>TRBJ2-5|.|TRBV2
CASSESAPEETQYF
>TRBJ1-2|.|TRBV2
CASSALSRPSANYGYTF
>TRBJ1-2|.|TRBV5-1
CASSAPVRPYGYTF
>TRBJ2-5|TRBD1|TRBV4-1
CASRRTGADQETQYF
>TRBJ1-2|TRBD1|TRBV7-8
CASSLAGTGSNYGYTF
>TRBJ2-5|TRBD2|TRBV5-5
CASRQRETASETQYF
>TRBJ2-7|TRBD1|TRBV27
CASGTQELGQGAYEQYF
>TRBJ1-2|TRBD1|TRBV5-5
CASSRPGQGANYGYTF
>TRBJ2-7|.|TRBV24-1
CATSDQNSREQYF
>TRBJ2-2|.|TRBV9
CASSTRPSTVRELFF
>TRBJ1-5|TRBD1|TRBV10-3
CATRQGMNQPQHF
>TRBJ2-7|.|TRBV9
CASSRSGASYEQYF
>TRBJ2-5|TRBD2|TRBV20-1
CSLVGGQETQYF
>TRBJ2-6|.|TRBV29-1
CSARSSGANVLTF
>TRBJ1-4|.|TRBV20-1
CSGIGTNEKLFF
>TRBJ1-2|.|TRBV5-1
CASSLGPTENYGYTF
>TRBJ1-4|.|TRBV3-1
CASSQAQGLTNEKLFF
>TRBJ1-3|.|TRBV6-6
CASSPGTRGSGTIYF
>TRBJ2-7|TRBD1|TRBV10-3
CASSHLRVRGLNEQYF
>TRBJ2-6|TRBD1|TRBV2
CASSEWDRGRGANVLTF
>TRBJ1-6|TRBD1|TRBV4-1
CASSQGTGGRSPLHF
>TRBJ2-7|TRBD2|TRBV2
CASSFAGVIEQYF
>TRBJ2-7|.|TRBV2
CTSSELGAGSYEQYF
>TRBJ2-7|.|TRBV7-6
CASSLWDGSYEQYF
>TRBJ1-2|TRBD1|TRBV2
CASSESLTGAYGYTF
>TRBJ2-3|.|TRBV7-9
CASSPDGDTQYF
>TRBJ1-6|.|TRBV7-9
CASSLIRPDNNSPLHF
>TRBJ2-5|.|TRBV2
CASSDATGLQETQYF
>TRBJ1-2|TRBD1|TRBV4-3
CASSQDRQGRNYGYTF
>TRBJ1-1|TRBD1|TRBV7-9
CASSLTGVEAFF
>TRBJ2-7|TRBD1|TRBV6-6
CASSIGQGADEQYF
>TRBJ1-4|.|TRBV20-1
CSVYDTEVGKLFF
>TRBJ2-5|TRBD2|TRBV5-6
CASSRVAGEGETQYF
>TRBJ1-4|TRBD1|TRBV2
CASGTGAREKLFF
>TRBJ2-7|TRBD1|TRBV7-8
CASSPGRTGFEQYF
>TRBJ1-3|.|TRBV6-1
CASSSPAFSGNTIYF
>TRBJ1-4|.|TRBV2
CASSASPASTNEKLFF
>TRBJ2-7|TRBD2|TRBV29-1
CSLLAVSSYEQYF
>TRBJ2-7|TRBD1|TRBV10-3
CAISYASGTGVYYEQYF
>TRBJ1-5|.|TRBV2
CASSLSSRSNQPQHF
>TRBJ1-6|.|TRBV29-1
CSVTGFNSPLHF
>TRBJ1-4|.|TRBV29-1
CSVEEAKGGEKLFF
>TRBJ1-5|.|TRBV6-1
CASSEQLFNQPQHF
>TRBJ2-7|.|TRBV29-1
CSVGFSAQGAYEQYF
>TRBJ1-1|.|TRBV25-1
CASSELGAGRNTEAFF
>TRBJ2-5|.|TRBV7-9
CASSLAGGFLEETQYF
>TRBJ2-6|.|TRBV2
CASSDRAGANVLTF
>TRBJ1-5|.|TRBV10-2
CASSESRQQAQHF
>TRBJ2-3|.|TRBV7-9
CASSLVSSTDTQYF
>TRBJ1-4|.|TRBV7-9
CASSERSGVSGEKLFF